Listed here are 18 T cell receptor beta chains from one sample, sequenced in a study of cytomegalovirus exposure and HLA in healthy donors. It was with 60 Vbeta and 13 Jbeta primers that the PCR ran. Generated by immunoSEQ multiplex PCR, the TCRdb table keeps only in-frame clones and is missing some. This table has about 130,000 clones, roughly 80% appearing once. Sequences were obtained from PBMCs. These receptors all stem from a middle-aged man in good health and CMV-seronegative.

The chain links TRBV19 to TRBJ1-6, with 7 bases fitting TRBD1. The CDR3 runs 15 residues. Trimming took 1 base from V and 6 from J; bases not matched to a gene: 3. Germline CDR1 is LNHDA and CDR2 is SQIVND (reference sequence). The CDR3 nucleotides are TGTGCCAGTAGTATAGGGACAGGATTTAATTCACCCCTCCACTTT. Its protein is CASSIGTGFNSPLHF.

The chain links TRBV7-9 to TRBJ1-2; the D is unclear. The V gene's germline CDR1 is SEHNR and CDR2 FQNEAQ (reference sequence). V was shortened by 5 bases and J by 0 bases, with 10 bases between the two germline ends. This CDR3 has 14 amino acids. The CDR3 loop is CASSLLTPNYGYTF. The CDR3 DNA reads TGTGCCAGCAGCCTATTGACTCCTAACTATGGCTACACCTTC. Variable domain in full (rest from reference TRBV7-9 and TRBJ1-2): DTGVSQNPRHKITKRGQNVTFRCDPISEHNRLYWYRQTLGQGPEFLTYFQNEAQLEKSRLLSDRFSAERPKGSFSTLEIQRTEQGDSAMYLCASSLLTPNYGYTFGSGTRLTVV.

The rearrangement joins TRBV7-3 to TRBJ1-1, with 7 bases identical to TRBD1. The CDR3 totals 13 residues. J lost 8 bases, V lost 6 bases, and 9 bases had no gene match. The germline CDR1 and CDR2 sequences are SGHTA and FQGTGA. CDR3 in amino acids: CASSTSRDSEAFF. As DNA, the CDR3 is TGTGCCAGCAGTACCTCACGGGACAGCGAAGCTTTCTTT.

The chain has TRBV7-2 and TRBJ2-1; 9 bases agree with TRBD2. The CDR3 consists of 16 residues. V lost 1 base to trimming and J lost 4 bases; unmatched junction nucleotides: 5. Germline-derived CDR1 and CDR2 are SGHTA and FQGNSA. The CDR3 sequence: CASSLVRTSAYNEQFF. CDR3 sequence (DNA): TGTGCCAGCAGCTTAGTTAGGACTAGCGCTTACAATGAGCAGTTCTTC.

V is TRBV27 and J is TRBJ2-5, with a tentative D call TRBD2 (6 bases). The length of the CDR3 is 13 residues. Per germline, CDR1 MNHEY and CDR2 SMNVEV (reference sequence). The V and J ends lost 6 bases and 4 bases respectively, with 12 bases between them. CDR3 protein: CASSFIGGETQYF. CDR3 DNA: TGTGCCAGCAGCTTTATCGGGGGAGAGACCCAGTACTTC.

This chain connects TRBV18 to TRBJ2-7, with D maybe TRBD1 (6 bases). V gave up 5 bases and J gave up 2 bases, with 13 bases separating them. This CDR3 is 14 amino acids long. From germline, CDR1 is KGHSH and CDR2 LQKENI. The CDR3 sequence: CASSSRDKPYEQYF. The CDR3 DNA reads TGTGCCAGCTCATCAAGGGACAAGCCCTACGAGCAGTACTTC.

The genes are TRBV7-3 and TRBJ2-1; no firm D call. CDR3 length equals 13 residues. The V and J ends lost 2 bases and 6 bases respectively, with 8 bases between them. Germline CDR1 and CDR2: SGHTA and FQGTGA. The CDR3 DNA is TGTGCCAGCAGCTTAGAAGACACCAATGAGCAGTTCTTC. Its translation is CASSLEDTNEQFF.

The chain joins TRBV5-4 to TRBJ1-2; TRBD1 agrees at 9 bases. Germline V gene lookup returns CDR1 SGHNT and CDR2 YYREEE (reference sequence). The CDR3 has 13 amino acids. With V trimmed by 3 bases and J by 8 bases, 5 bases remained unmatched. The CDR3 region has the DNA TGTGCCAGCAGCTCCGGGACAGGGATAGGCTACACCTTC. This encodes CASSSGTGIGYTF.

This rearrangement joins TRBV6-1 to TRBJ1-1; 8 nucleotides agree with TRBD1. The germline CDR1 and CDR2 sequences are MNHNS and SASEGT. The V segment lost 3 bases and the J segment 5 bases; nucleotides outside the gene matches: 8. The CDR3 runs 15 residues. CDR3 in amino acids: CASSEGRGRVTEAFF. Here the CDR3 DNA reads TGTGCCAGCAGTGAGGGCAGGGGGCGGGTTACTGAAGCTTTCTTT.

This clone was counted between two and nine times. At one boundary the junction diverges from the germline segment, which might be a read error. The chain employs TRBV7-9 and TRBJ1-2; perhaps TRBD1 as D (6 bases). Per the germline V gene, CDR1 is SEHNR and CDR2 is FQNEAQ (reference sequence). This CDR3 is 17 amino acids long. In nucleotides, the CDR3 is TGTTCCAGCAGCTTAGCCCCAGGGGTAGGGGACGGAGGTGGCTACACCTTC. Amino acid sequence: CSSSLAPGVGDGGGYTF.

The chain couples TRBV7-8 to TRBJ2-3, with D possibly matching TRBD2 (6 bases). CDR3 length equals 15 residues. V gave up 5 bases and J gave up 4 bases, with 16 bases separating them. The germline CDR1 and CDR2 sequences are SGHVS and FQNEAQ. CDR3 amino acids: CASSEYGSPADTQYF. The CDR3 DNA sequence: TGTGCCAGCAGCGAATACGGGAGCCCCGCAGATACGCAGTATTTT.

This clone appeared once. The chain recombines TRBV2 with TRBJ1-3, with 11 nucleotides matching TRBD1. CDR3 length: 14 residues. Germline V gives CDR1 SNHLY, CDR2 FYNNEI. The V and J ends lost 6 bases and 5 bases, in that order; junction bases with no gene match: 3. As DNA, the CDR3 is TGTGCCAGCAGGGACAGGGGGCTAAGAAACACCATATATTTT. Translation: CASRDRGLRNTIYF.

This clone was picked up one time. The chain is built from TRBV6-5 and TRBJ2-2; 8 nucleotides align to TRBD2. After removal of 4 bases from V and 0 bases from J, the junction contained 1 base not matched to a gene. CDR1 and CDR2 from the germline V gene are MNHEY and SVGAGI. The CDR3 covers 15 residues. CDR3 DNA: TGTGCCAGCAGTTTAGCGGGAACGAACACCGGGGAGCTGTTTTTT. Its translation is CASSLAGTNTGELFF.

The chain links TRBV2 to TRBJ2-2, with TRBD1 identical over 8 bases. The CDR3 contains 16 residues. CDR1 and CDR2 (germline): SNHLY, FYNNEI. J gave up 4 bases and V 8 bases, and 12 bases lay outside the gene matches. This CDR3 is CASCYGGTGATGELFF. Written as DNA, the CDR3 is TGTGCCAGCTGCTATGGTGGGACAGGCGCCACCGGGGAGCTGTTTTTT.

This chain connects TRBV18 to TRBJ2-3; the match to TRBD1 covers 10 bases. Germline CDR1 and CDR2: KGHSH and LQKENI. The length of the CDR3 is 15 residues. V trimming: 10 bases; J trimming: 1 base; junction bases outside the gene matches: 8. In DNA form, the CDR3 reads TGTGCCATCAACTCCGGGACAGGGGGCACAGATACGCAGTATTTT. Encoded protein: CAINSGTGGTDTQYF.

The V call is TRBV6-5, the J call TRBJ1-2; TRBD1 aligns across 9 bases. The CDR3 is made up of 12 amino acids. The V and J ends lost 9 bases and 4 bases, in that order; junction bases with no gene match: 3. Germline CDR1 reads MNHEY; CDR2 reads SVGAGI. CDR3 bases: TGTGCCAGTCTGGGACAGGGCTATGGCTACACCTTC. It specifies CASLGQGYGYTF.

Worth noting for this clone: A junction end diverges from the germline sequence, so it may reflect a read error. The V and J genes are TRBV7-9 and TRBJ2-1; a possible D gene is TRBD2 (6 bases). The CDR3 length is 12 residues. In germline, CDR1 is SEHNR, CDR2 FQNEAQ (reference sequence). In DNA form, the CDR3 reads TGTGCCAGCAGCTTACTTGGGACTCCCCCGGTCTTC. Protein sequence: CASSLLGTPPVF.

This rearrangement joins TRBV7-8 to TRBJ2-2; weak D call: TRBD1 (6 bases). Trimming pared 2 bases from V and 1 base from J, leaving 11 bases between. CDR1 SGHVS and CDR2 FQNEAQ come from the germline V gene. The CDR3 extends over 16 amino acids. The CDR3 loop reads CASSLLDRRNTGELFF. The CDR3 nucleotides read TGTGCCAGCAGCTTACTTGACAGGAGGAACACCGGGGAGCTGTTTTTT.